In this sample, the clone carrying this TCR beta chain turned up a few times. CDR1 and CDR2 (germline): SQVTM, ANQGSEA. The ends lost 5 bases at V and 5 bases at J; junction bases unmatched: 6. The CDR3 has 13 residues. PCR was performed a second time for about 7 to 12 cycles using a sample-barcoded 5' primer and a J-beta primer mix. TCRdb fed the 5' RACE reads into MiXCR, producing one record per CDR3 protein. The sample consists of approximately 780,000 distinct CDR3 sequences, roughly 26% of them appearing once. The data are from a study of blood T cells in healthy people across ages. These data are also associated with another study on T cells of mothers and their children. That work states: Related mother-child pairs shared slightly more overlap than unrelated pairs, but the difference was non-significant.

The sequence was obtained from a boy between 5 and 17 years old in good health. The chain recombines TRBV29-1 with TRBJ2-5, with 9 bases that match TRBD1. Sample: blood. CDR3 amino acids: CSVLQGARETQYF. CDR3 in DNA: TGCAGCGTTCTACAGGGGGCTCGGGAGACCCAGTACTTC.